This section outlines one TCR beta chain sequence together with its context. The CDR3 has 14 amino acids. V was pared by 5 bases and J by 8 bases, with 4 bases of the junction left unmatched. Germline V gene data show CDR1 as SGHTA and CDR2 as FQGTGA. Original data processing: Reference gene primer amplification gave estimated nucleated cell counts. Assay used: immunoSEQ multiplex PCR; TCRdb lists only in-frame clones, some missing. The V and J calls and clone size are taken from that table; D and trimming were inferred from the DNA. The sample lists some 300,000 clones, approximately 89% occurring once. This record comes from a study of blood T cell repertoires in COVID-19.

The J gene is TRBJ1-6, the V gene TRBV7-3; TRBD1 aligns across 9 bases. The receptor comes from a woman aged 25 to 45 who had recovered from COVID-19. The material sequenced was peripheral blood. CDR3 in amino acids: CASSRDREDSPLHF. For the CDR3, the DNA is TGTGCCAGCAGCCGGGACAGGGAGGATTCACCCCTCCACTTT.